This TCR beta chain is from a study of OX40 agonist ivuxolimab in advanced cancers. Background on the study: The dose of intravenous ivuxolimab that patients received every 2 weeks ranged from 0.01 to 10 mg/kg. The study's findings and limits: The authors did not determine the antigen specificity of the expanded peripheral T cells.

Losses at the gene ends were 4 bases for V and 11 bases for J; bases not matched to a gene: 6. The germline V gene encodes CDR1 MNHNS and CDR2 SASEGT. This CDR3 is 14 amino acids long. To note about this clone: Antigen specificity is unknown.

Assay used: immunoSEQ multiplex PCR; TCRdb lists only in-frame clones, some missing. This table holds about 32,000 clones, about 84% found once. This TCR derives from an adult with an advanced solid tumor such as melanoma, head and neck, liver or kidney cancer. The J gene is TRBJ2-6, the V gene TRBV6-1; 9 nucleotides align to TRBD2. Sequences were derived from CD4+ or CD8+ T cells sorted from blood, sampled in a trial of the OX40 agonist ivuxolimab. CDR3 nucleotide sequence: TGTGCCAGCAGTGGGGGACTAGCTCCCTACGTCCTGACTTTC. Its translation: CASSGGLAPYVLTF.